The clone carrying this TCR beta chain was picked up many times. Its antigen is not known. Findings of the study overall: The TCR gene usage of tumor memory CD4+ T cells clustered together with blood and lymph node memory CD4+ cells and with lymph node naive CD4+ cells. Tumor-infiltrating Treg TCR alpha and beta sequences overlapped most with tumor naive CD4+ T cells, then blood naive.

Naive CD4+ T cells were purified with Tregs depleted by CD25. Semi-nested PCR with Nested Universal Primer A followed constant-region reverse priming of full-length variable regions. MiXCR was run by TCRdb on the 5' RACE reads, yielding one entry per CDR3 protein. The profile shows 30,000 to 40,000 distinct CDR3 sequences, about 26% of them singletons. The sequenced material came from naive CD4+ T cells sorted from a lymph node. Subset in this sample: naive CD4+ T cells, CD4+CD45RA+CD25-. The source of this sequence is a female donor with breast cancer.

The DNA for the CDR3 is TGTGCCTCCGCAGGGACGTCACGGGTCACAGATACGCAGTATTTT. Translated: CASAGTSRVTDTQYF. This chain joins TRBV7-3 and TRBJ2-3; D may be TRBD1 or TRBD2 (5 bases each). This CDR3 contains 15 residues. V shed 11 bases and J shed 2 bases, with 20 bases lying between them. From germline, CDR1 is SGHTA and CDR2 FQGTGA.